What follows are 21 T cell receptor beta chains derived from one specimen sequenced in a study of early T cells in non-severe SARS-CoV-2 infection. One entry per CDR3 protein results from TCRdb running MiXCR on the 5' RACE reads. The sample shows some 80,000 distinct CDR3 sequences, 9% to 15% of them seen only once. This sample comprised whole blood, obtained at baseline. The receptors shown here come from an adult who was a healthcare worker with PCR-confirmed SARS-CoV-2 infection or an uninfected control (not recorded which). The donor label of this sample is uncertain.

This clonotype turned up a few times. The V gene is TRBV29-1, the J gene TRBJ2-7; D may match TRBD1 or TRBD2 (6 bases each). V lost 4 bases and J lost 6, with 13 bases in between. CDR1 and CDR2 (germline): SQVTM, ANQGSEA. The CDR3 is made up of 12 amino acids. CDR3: CSVGTTGTEQYF. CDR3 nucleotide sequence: TGCAGCGTTGGGACTACAGGGACCGAGCAGTACTTC.

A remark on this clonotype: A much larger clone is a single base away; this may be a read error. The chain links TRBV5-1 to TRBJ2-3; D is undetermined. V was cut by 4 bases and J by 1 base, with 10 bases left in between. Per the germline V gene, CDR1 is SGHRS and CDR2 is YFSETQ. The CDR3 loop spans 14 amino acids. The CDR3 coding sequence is TGCGCCAGCAGCCTGCAGACCCGCACAGATACGCAGTATTTT. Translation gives CASSLQTRTDTQYF.

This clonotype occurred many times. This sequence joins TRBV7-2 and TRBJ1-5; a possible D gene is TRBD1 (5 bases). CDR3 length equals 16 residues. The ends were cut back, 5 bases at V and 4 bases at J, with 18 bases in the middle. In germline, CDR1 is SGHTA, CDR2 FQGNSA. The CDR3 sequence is CASSPQFGGGNQPQHF. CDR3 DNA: TGTGCCAGCAGCCCACAGTTTGGGGGTGGGAATCAGCCCCAGCATTTT.

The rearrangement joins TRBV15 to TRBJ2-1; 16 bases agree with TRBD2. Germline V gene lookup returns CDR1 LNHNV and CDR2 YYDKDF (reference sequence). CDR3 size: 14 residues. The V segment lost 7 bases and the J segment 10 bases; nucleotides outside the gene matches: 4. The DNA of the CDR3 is TGTGCCACCACGGGACTAGCGGGAGGGCTAGAGCAGTTCTTC. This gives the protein CATTGLAGGLEQFF.

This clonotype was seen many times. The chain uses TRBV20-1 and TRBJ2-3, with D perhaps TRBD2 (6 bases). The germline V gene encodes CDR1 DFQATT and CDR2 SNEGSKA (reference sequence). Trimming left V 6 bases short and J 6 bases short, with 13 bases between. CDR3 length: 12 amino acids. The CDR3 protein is CSARVLADTQYF. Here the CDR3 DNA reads TGCAGTGCGCGGGTCCTAGCGGATACGCAGTATTTT.

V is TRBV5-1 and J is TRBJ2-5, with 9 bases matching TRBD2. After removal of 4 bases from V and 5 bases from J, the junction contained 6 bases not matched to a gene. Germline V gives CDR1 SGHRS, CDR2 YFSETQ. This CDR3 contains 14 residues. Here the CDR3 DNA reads TGCGCCAGCAGCGGGACTAGCTCGGTGGAGACCCAGTACTTC. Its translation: CASSGTSSVETQYF.

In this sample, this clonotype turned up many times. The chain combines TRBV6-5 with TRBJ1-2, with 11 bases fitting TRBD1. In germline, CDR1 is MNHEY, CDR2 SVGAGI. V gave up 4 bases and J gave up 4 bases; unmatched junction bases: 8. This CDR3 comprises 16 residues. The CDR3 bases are TGTGCCAGCAGTTCCATCCGGACAGGGGGCAGCTATGGCTACACCTTC. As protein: CASSSIRTGGSYGYTF.

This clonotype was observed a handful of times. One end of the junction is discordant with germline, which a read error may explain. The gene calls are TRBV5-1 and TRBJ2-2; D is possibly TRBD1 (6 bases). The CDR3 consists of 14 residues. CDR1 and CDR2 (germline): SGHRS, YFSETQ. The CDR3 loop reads CASRPTRDTGELFF. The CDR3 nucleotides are TGCGCCAGCCGCCCGACCAGGGACACCGGGGAACTGTTTTTT.

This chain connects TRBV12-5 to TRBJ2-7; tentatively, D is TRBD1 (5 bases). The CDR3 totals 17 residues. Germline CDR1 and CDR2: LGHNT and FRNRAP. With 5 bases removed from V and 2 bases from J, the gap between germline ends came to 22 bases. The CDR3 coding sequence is TGTGCTAGTGGTACGACCCTCTTGACAGACCCAACCTACGAGCAGTACTTC. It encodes CASGTTLLTDPTYEQYF. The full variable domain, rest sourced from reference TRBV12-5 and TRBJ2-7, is DARVTQTPRHKVTEMGQEVTMRCQPILGHNTVFWYRQTMMQGLELLAYFRNRAPLDDSGMPKDRFSAEMPDATLATLKIQPSEPRDSAVYFCASGTTLLTDPTYEQYFGPGTRLTVT.

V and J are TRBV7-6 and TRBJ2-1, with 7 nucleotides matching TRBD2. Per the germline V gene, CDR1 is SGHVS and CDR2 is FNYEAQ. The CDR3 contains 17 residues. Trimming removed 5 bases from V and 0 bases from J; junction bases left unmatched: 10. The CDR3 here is CASSRTPSGASYNEQFF. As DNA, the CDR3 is TGTGCCAGCAGCCGAACACCGAGCGGGGCCTCCTACAATGAGCAGTTCTTC.

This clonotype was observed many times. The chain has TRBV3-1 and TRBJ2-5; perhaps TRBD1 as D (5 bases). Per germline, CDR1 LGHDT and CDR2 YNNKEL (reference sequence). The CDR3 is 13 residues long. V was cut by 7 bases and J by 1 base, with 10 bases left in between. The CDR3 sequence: CASMPGFQETQYF. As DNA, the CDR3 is TGTGCCAGCATGCCAGGGTTCCAAGAGACCCAGTACTTC.

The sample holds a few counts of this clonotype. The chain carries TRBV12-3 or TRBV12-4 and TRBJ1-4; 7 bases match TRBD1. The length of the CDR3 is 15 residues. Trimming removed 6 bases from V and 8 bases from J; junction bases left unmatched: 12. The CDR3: CASSPDRERLEKLFF. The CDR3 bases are TGTGCCAGCAGCCCCGACAGGGAGAGGTTAGAAAAACTGTTTTTT.

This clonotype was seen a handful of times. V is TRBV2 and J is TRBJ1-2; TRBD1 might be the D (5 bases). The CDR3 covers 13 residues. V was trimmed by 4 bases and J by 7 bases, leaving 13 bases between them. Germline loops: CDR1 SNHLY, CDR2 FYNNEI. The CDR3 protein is CASSVRGTGGYTF. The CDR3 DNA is TGTGCCAGCAGTGTTCGGGGGACTGGTGGCTACACCTTC.

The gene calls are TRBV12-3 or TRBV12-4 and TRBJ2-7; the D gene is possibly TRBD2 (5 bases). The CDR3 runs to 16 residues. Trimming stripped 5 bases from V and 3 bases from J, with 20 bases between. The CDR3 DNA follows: TGTGCCAGCAGTCCGGGATTCTGGAGTGGCAACTACGAGCAGTACTTC. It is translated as CASSPGFWSGNYEQYF.

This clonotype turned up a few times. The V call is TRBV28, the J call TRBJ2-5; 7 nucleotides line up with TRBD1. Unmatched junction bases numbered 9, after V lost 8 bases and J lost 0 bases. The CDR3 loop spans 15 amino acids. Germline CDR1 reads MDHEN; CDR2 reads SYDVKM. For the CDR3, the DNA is TGTGCCAGCGCCGGACAGGAGATGTACCAAGAGACCCAGTACTTC. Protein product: CASAGQEMYQETQYF. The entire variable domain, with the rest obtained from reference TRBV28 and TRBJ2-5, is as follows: DVKVTQSSRYLVKRTGEKVFLECVQDMDHENMFWYRQDPGLGLRLIYFSYDVKMKEKGDIPEGYSVSREKKERFSLILESASTNQTSMYLCASAGQEMYQETQYFGPGTRLLVL.

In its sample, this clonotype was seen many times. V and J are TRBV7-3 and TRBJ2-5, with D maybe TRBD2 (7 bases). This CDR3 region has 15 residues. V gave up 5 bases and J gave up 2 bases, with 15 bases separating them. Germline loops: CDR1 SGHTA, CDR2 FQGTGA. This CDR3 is CASSPMGGAQETQYF. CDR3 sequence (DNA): TGTGCCAGCAGCCCCATGGGGGGGGCACAAGAGACCCAGTACTTC. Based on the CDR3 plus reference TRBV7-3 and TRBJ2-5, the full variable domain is GAGVSQTPSNKVTEKGKYVELRCDPISGHTALYWYRQSLGQGPEFLIYFQGTGAADDSGLPNDRFFAVRPEGSVSTLKIQRTERGDSAVYLCASSPMGGAQETQYFGPGTRLLVL.

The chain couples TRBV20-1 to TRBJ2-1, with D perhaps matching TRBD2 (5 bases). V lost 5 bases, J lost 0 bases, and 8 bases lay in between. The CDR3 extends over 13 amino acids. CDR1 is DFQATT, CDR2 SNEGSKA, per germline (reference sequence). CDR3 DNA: TGCAGTGCTCCGGGGAACTCCTACAATGAGCAGTTCTTC. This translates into CSAPGNSYNEQFF.

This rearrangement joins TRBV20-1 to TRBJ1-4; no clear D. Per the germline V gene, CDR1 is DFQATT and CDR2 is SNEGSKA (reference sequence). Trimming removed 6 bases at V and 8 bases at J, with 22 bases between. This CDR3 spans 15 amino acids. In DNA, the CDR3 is TGCAGTGCACGGATCGGGAGGGAGAGGAGGGAAAAACTGTTTTTT. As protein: CSARIGRERREKLFF.

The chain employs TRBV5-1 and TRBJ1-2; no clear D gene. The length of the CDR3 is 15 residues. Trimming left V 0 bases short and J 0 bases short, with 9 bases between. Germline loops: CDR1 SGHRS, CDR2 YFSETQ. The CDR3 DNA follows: TGCGCCAGCAGCTTGGGGAGGGTGTCTAACTATGGCTACACCTTC. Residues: CASSLGRVSNYGYTF.

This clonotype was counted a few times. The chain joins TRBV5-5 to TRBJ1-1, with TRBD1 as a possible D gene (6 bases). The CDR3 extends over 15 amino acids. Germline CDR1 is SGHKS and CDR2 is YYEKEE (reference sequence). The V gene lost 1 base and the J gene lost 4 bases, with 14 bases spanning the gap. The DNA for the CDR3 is TGTGCCAGCAGCTTGCTACAGGGAGGGATCACTGAAGCTTTCTTT. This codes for CASSLLQGGITEAFF.

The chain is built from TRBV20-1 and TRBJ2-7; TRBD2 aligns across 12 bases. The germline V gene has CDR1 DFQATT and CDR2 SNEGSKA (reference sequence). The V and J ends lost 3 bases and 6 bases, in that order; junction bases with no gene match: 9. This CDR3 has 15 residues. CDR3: CSASRLAGDLGEQYF. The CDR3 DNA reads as TGCAGTGCTAGTCGACTAGCGGGGGATTTGGGCGAGCAGTACTTC.